This record looks at one TCR beta chain sequence and its context. The V end was cut by 7 bases, the J end by 1 base, with 7 bases between. CDR3 length: 12 residues. Germline V CDR1 and CDR2: MNHEY, SVGAGI. This sample is part of a study of T cell responses to AZD1222 COVID-19 vaccine. Libraries were prepared by immunoSEQ multiplex PCR; TCRdb keeps only in-frame clonotypes and omits some of them. The sample has more than 110,000 clones; 70% to 90% are singletons. The source material was peripheral blood, sampled on day 0 of AZD1222 vaccination. This TCR came from an adult in good health. The chain is built from TRBV6-5 and TRBJ1-1; D unclear. Written as DNA, the CDR3 is TGTGCCAGCATGGGAACGAACACTGAAGCTTTCTTT. This translates into CASMGTNTEAFF.